The 23 T cell receptor beta chains in this list originate from one sample, sequenced in a study of T cells in Graves' hyperthyroidism and ophthalmopathy. Amplification of TCR beta CDR3 regions used RNA as the template. TCR CDR3 regions were first amplified by RT-PCR with HTBI primers. One entry per CDR3 protein results from TCRdb running MiXCR on the multiplex PCR reads. This sample yields around 260,000 distinct CDR3 sequences, of which 25% are seen a single time; around 30% belongs to the top ten. The sequenced sample was blood. All receptors come from a man aged 35-49 years with Graves' hyperthyroidism that later progressed to Graves' ophthalmopathy.

There are many counts of this clonotype. The gene calls are TRBV6-5 and TRBJ2-7, with TRBD2 identical over 14 bases. V was clipped by 10 bases and J by 6 bases; unmatched bases: 5. Germline CDR1 MNHEY, CDR2 SVGAGI. The CDR3 loop spans 13 amino acids. CDR3 sequence reads: CATRTSGRREQYF. DNA for the CDR3: TGTGCCACCAGGACTAGCGGGAGGCGCGAGCAGTACTTC.

This clonotype showed up many times. This chain connects TRBV28 to TRBJ2-5; D not certain. Trimming stripped 4 bases from V and 1 base from J, with 7 bases between. In germline, CDR1 is MDHEN, CDR2 SYDVKM. The CDR3 length is 13 residues. Written as DNA, the CDR3 is TGTGCCAGCAGTTCCCATAGCCAAGAGACCCAGTACTTC. This translates into CASSSHSQETQYF.

In its sample, this clonotype was seen a few times. This rearrangement joins TRBV6-1 to TRBJ1-2; D remains ambiguous. Per germline, CDR1 MNHNS and CDR2 SASEGT. The CDR3 is made up of 16 amino acids. V lost 3 bases, J lost 9 bases, and 23 bases lay in between. The CDR3 protein is CASSENSSRFTMRYTF. In DNA form, the CDR3 reads TGTGCCAGCAGTGAGAATAGCTCCAGATTTACTATGCGCTACACCTTC.

Many counts were recorded for this clonotype. The V call is TRBV5-1, the J call TRBJ1-1; D may be TRBD1 (6 bases). Trimming stripped 0 bases from V and 5 bases from J, with 11 bases between. The CDR3 has 14 amino acids. Germline values: CDR1 SGHRS, CDR2 YFSETQ. The CDR3 nucleotides read TGCGCCAGCAGCTTGGCACGGGGGGCGACTGAAGCTTTCTTT. Amino acids: CASSLARGATEAFF.

This clonotype was counted at least ten times. This chain joins TRBV20-1 and TRBJ1-2; 8 nucleotides agree with TRBD1. The length of the CDR3 is 14 residues. The germline CDR1 and CDR2 sequences are DFQATT and SNEGSKA (reference sequence). Germline trimming cut 5 bases from V and 3 bases from J; bases unmatched to any gene: 8. CDR3 nucleotide sequence: TGCAGTGCTCAAGATCAGGGGGCCTACTATGGCTACACCTTC. This codes for CSAQDQGAYYGYTF.

This clonotype was seen ten or more times. This chain joins TRBV19 and TRBJ2-7, with a possible D match to TRBD1 (5 bases). The germline V and J ends were trimmed by 3 bases and 9 bases, with 24 bases remaining between them. Germline V gene sequence: CDR1 LNHDA, CDR2 SQIVND (reference sequence). This CDR3 has 16 amino acids. The CDR3 sequence: CASSMAGDSYPRAQYF. The DNA of the CDR3 is TGTGCCAGTAGTATGGCCGGTGACAGCTATCCTCGAGCGCAGTACTTC.

In the case of this clonotype: One end of the junction does not line up with germline, which may come from a read error. The chain recombines TRBV18 with TRBJ2-7, with no clear D. The germline gives CDR1 KGHSH, CDR2 LQKENI. This CDR3 has 17 amino acids. For the CDR3, the DNA is TGTGTCAGCTCACCACCGGACGGAAGATCTAGCTCCTACGAGCAGTACTTC. Residues: CVSSPPDGRSSSYEQYF.

This clonotype was seen repeatedly, ten times or more. V gene TRBV9 combines with J gene TRBJ1-1; D possibly corresponds to TRBD1 (5 bases). The ends were cut back, 1 base at V and 3 bases at J, with 16 bases in the middle. The CDR3 is 16 residues long. The germline V gene has CDR1 SGDLS and CDR2 YYNGEE. The CDR3 loop reads CASSVSAGTYDTEAFF. CDR3 DNA: TGTGCCAGCAGCGTATCGGCAGGGACGTATGACACTGAAGCTTTCTTT. Full variable domain (remainder filled in from reference TRBV9 and TRBJ1-1): DSGVTQTPKHLITATGQRVTLRCSPRSGDLSVYWYQQSLDQGLQFLIQYYNGEERAKGNILERFSAQQFPDLHSELNLSSLELGDSALYFCASSVSAGTYDTEAFFGQGTRLTVV.

In its sample, this clonotype was seen a few times. The rearrangement joins TRBV4-1 to TRBJ2-5; D may be TRBD1 (6 bases). Trimming shortened V by 0 bases and J by 5 bases, and 13 bases separated the two germline ends. The CDR3 contains 15 residues. Germline V CDR1 and CDR2: MGHRA, YSYEKL. CDR3 amino acids: CASSQDNRAGETQYF. CDR3 nucleotide sequence: TGCGCCAGCAGCCAAGACAACAGGGCAGGGGAGACCCAGTACTTC.

This clonotype has more than one count but fewer than ten. V gene TRBV7-2 combines with J gene TRBJ2-5; 12 bases match TRBD2. V lost 4 bases to trimming and J lost 5 bases; unmatched junction nucleotides: 8. CDR3 length equals 16 residues. Germline assignment: CDR1 SGHTA and CDR2 FQGNSA. CDR3 bases: TGTGCCAGCAGCTCCACACTAGCGGGAGGCGGGGAGACCCAGTACTTC. It is translated as CASSSTLAGGGETQYF.

The rearrangement joins TRBV6-1 to TRBJ1-1, with unresolved D. The CDR3 length is 14 residues. Trimming left V 7 bases short and J 5 bases short, with 17 bases between. Germline-derived CDR1 and CDR2 are MNHNS and SASEGT. CDR3 residues: CASTQGRRGTEAFF. The CDR3 coding sequence is TGTGCCAGCACCCAAGGACGGCGCGGGACTGAAGCTTTCTTT.

This chain joins TRBV6-2 or TRBV6-3 and TRBJ1-1, with 7 bases that match TRBD1. Germline V gene lookup returns CDR1 MNHEY and CDR2 SVGEGT. J was trimmed by 8 bases and V by 5 bases; bases with no gene match: 5. This CDR3 contains 12 residues. CDR3 sequence reads: CASSGTVMEAFF. CDR3 in DNA: TGTGCCAGCAGTGGGACAGTTATGGAAGCTTTCTTT.

This clonotype appeared a single time. The rearrangement links TRBV28 to TRBJ2-5, with D hard to call. V was cut by 7 bases and J by 5 bases, with 17 bases left in between. This CDR3 contains 14 residues. Germline V gene sequence: CDR1 MDHEN, CDR2 SYDVKM. CDR3 region: CASNPTSARETQYF. The CDR3 DNA follows: TGTGCCAGCAACCCGACCAGCGCACGCGAGACCCAGTACTTC.

This sequence joins TRBV6-5 and TRBJ2-7; 12 nucleotides agree with TRBD2. Germline CDR1 reads MNHEY; CDR2 reads SVGAGI. The J segment lost 4 bases and the V segment lost 4 bases, leaving 5 bases of the junction unmatched. The CDR3 contains 15 residues. The CDR3 sequence is CASSSSTSGRYEQYF. In DNA form, the CDR3 reads TGTGCCAGCAGTTCCTCGACTAGCGGGAGATACGAGCAGTACTTC.

Of note for this clonotype: Since a much larger clone is just one base distant, this may be a read error. In DNA form, the CDR3 reads TGTGCCTTGAGTAAGGGGTCCTATAGCAATCAGCCCCAGCATTTT. Its protein product is CALSKGSYSNQPQHF. The chain employs TRBV30 and TRBJ1-5; tentative D call: TRBD1 (5 bases). Germline V gene sequence: CDR1 GTSNPN, CDR2 SVGIG (reference sequence). The length of the CDR3 is 15 residues.

Many counts were recorded for this clonotype. V is TRBV29-1 and J is TRBJ2-7; D is unclear. Germline V gene lookup returns CDR1 SQVTM and CDR2 ANQGSEA. The CDR3 runs 13 residues. V lost 7 bases and J lost 0, with 13 bases in between. CDR3 amino acids: CSALGPTSYEQYF. CDR3 in DNA: TGCAGCGCCCTGGGCCCGACCTCCTACGAGCAGTACTTC.

This clonotype turned up a few times. The chain combines TRBV6-1 with TRBJ2-7; no firm D call. Trimming pared 0 bases from V and 3 bases from J, leaving 15 bases between. The CDR3 has 16 residues. The germline V gene has CDR1 MNHNS and CDR2 SASEGT. The CDR3 sequence: CASSEALGQPYYEQYF. The CDR3 DNA reads TGTGCCAGCAGTGAAGCGCTAGGGCAGCCCTACTACGAGCAGTACTTC.

This clonotype was picked up many times. The DNA of the CDR3 is TGTGCCAGCAGCTTGTTGGGACCGCAAGAGACCCAGTACTTC. It yields the protein CASSLLGPQETQYF. The V and J genes are TRBV5-5 and TRBJ2-5, with D perhaps assigned TRBD1 or TRBD2 (5 bases each). This CDR3 region has 14 residues. Germline values: CDR1 SGHKS, CDR2 YYEKEE (reference sequence). The V end was cut by 1 base, the J end by 2 bases, with 9 bases between.

This clonotype was seen repeatedly, ten times or more. This chain connects TRBV7-9 to TRBJ2-5; 7 bases fit TRBD2. This CDR3 contains 16 residues. Germline assignment: CDR1 SEHNR and CDR2 FQNEAQ (reference sequence). The V segment lost 1 base and the J segment 5 bases; nucleotides outside the gene matches: 10. CDR3 DNA sequence: TGTGCCAGCAGCTTAGTTACGCTAGCGGAAGGGGAGACCCAGTACTTC. This sequence encodes CASSLVTLAEGETQYF.

This clonotype was picked up many times. The J gene is TRBJ1-5, the V gene TRBV7-9; 7 positions agree with TRBD1. This CDR3 region has 15 residues. Germline V CDR1 and CDR2: SEHNR, FQNEAQ (reference sequence). After removal of 5 bases from V and 4 bases from J, the junction contained 8 bases not matched to a gene. The CDR3 region is CASSPMPGGNQPQHF. The CDR3 bases are TGTGCCAGCAGCCCCATGCCAGGGGGGAATCAGCCCCAGCATTTT.

Many counts were recorded for this clonotype. This rearrangement joins TRBV24-1 to TRBJ1-5; D uncertain. CDR3 length equals 16 residues. The germline gives CDR1 KGHDR, CDR2 SFDVKD. With 2 bases removed from V and 5 bases from J, the gap between germline ends came to 15 bases. The CDR3 spells CATSDSGLESDQPQHF. The CDR3 DNA follows: TGTGCCACCAGTGATTCCGGACTGGAATCAGATCAGCCCCAGCATTTT.

This clonotype was observed once. The chain combines TRBV6-1 with TRBJ1-5; no clear D gene. Trimming removed 6 bases at V and 4 bases at J, with 7 bases between. The CDR3 has 12 residues. Germline V gene sequence: CDR1 MNHNS, CDR2 SASEGT. The CDR3 bases are TGTGCCAGCAGGGTACAGAATCAGCCCCAGCATTTT. It specifies CASRVQNQPQHF.

In this sample, this clonotype turned up a few times. The genes are TRBV5-1 and TRBJ1-2; 10 bases are a match to TRBD1. V dropped 4 bases and J dropped 2; count of bases not matched to a gene: 8. In germline, CDR1 is SGHRS, CDR2 YFSETQ. This CDR3 is 16 amino acids long. As DNA, the CDR3 is TGCGCCAGCAGCCTGCCGTCGGGACAGGGGAACTATGGCTACACCTTC. Translation gives CASSLPSGQGNYGYTF.